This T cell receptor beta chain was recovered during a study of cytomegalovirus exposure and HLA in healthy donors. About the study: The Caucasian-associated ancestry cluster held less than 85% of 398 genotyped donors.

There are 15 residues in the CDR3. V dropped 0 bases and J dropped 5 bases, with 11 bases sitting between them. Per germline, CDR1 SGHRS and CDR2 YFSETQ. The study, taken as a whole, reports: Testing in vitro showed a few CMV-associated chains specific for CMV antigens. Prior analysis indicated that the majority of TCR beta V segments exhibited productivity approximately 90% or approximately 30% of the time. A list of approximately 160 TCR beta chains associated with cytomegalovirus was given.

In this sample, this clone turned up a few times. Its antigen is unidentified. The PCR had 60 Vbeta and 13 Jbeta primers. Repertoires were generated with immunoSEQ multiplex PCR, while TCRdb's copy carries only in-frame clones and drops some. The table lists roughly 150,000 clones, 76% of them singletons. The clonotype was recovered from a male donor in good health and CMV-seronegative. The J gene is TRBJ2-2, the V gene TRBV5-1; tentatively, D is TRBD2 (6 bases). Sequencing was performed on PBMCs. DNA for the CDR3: TGCGCCAGCAGCTTGGTTCCAGCGGGTACCGGGGAGCTGTTTTTT. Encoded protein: CASSLVPAGTGELFF.